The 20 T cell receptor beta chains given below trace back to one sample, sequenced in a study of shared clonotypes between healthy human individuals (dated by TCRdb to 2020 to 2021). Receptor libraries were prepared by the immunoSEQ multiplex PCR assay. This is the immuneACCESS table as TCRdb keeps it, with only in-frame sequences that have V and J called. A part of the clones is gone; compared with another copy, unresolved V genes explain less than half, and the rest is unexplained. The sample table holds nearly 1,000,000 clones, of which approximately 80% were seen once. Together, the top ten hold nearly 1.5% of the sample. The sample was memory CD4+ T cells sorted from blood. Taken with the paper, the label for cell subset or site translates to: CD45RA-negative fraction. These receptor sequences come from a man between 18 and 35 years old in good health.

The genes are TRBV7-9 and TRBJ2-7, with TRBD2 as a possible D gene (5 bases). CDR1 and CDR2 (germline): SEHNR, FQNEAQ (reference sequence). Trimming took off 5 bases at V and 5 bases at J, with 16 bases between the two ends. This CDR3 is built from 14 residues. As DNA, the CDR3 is TGTGCCAGCAGCCACGGCGGCCCCGGGGACGAGCAGTACTTC. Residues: CASSHGGPGDEQYF.

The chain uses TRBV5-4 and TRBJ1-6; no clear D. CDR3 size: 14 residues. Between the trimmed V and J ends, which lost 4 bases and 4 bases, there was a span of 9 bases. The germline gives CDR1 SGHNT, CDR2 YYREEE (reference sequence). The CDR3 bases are TGTGCCAGCAGCAACCGGGAGTATAATTCACCCCTCCACTTT. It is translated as CASSNREYNSPLHF.

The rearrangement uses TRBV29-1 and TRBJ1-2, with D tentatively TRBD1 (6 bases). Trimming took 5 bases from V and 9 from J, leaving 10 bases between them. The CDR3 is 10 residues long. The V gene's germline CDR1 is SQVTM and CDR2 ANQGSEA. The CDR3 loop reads CSVSGVSYTF. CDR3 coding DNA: TGCAGCGTTTCAGGGGTTAGCTACACCTTC.

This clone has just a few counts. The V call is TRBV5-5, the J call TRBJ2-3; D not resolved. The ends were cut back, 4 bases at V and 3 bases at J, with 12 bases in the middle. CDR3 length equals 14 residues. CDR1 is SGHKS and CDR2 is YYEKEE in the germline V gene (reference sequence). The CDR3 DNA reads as TGTGCCAGCAGCGACCAGACCGGGACAGATACGCAGTATTTT. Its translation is CASSDQTGTDTQYF. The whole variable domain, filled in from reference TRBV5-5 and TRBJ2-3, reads DAGVTQSPTHLIKTRGQQVTLRCSPISGHKSVSWYQQVLGQGPQFIFQYYEKEERGRGNFPDRFSARQFPNYSSELNVNALLLGDSALYLCASSDQTGTDTQYFGPGTRLTVL.

CDR3 amino acids: CASRDRGMNTEAFF. CDR3 DNA: TGTGCCAGCAGGGACAGGGGAATGAACACTGAAGCTTTCTTT. This chain uses TRBV11-2 with TRBJ1-1, with 9 nucleotides matching TRBD1. This CDR3 has 14 amino acids. CDR1 and CDR2 (germline): SGHAT, FQNNGV. Losses at the gene ends were 6 bases for V and 0 bases for J; bases not matched to a gene: 2.

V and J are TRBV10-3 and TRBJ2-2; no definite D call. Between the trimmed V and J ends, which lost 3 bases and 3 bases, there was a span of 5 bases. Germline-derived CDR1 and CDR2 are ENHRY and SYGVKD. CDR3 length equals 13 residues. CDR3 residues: CAISDGHTGELFF. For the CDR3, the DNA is TGTGCCATCAGTGACGGACACACCGGGGAGCTGTTTTTT.

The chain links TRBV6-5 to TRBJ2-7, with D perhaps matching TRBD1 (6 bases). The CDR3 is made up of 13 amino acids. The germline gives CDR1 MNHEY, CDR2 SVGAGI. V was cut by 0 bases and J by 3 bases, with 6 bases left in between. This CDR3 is CASSYSDSYEQYF. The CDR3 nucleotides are TGTGCCAGCAGTTACTCGGACAGCTACGAGCAGTACTTC.

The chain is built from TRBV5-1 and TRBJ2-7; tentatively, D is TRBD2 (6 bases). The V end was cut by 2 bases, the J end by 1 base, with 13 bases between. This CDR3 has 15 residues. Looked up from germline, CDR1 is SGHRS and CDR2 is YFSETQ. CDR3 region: CASSFGGVSSYEQYF. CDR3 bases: TGCGCCAGCAGCTTTGGAGGGGTTTCTTCCTACGAGCAGTACTTC.

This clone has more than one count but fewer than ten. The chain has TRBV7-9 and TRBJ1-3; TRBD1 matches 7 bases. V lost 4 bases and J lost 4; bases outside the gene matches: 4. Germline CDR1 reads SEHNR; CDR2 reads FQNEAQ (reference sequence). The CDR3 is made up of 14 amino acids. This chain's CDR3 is CASSYSGQGNTIYF. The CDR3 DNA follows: TGTGCCAGCAGCTATTCGGGACAGGGAAACACCATATATTTT.

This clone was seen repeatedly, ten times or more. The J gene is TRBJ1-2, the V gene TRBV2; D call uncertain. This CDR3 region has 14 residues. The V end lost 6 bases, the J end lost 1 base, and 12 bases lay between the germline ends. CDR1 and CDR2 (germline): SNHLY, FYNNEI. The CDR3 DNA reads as TGTGCCAGCAGCTTCCGGACGGATAACTATGGCTACACCTTC. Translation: CASSFRTDNYGYTF.

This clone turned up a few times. The DNA for the CDR3 is TGTGCCAGCAGTTTATGGCACCGGTCGGATGGCTACACCTTC. This encodes CASSLWHRSDGYTF. This rearrangement joins TRBV28 to TRBJ1-2; no clear D. CDR3 size: 14 residues. CDR1 MDHEN and CDR2 SYDVKM come from the germline V gene. Trimming removed 0 bases at V and 6 bases at J, with 11 bases between.

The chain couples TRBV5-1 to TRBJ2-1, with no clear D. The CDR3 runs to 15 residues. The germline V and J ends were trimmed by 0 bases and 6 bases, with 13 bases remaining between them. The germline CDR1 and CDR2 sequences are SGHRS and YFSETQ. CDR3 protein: CASSLEPGRSNEQFF. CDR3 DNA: TGCGCCAGCAGCTTGGAACCTGGCAGGAGCAATGAGCAGTTCTTC.

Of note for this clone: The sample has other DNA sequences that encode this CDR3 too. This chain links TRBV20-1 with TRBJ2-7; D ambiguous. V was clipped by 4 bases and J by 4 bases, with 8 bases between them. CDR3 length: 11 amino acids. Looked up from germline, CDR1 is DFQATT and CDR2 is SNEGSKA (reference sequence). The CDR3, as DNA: TGCAGTGCTACCGTCGAGTACGAGCAGTACTTC. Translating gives CSATVEYEQYF.

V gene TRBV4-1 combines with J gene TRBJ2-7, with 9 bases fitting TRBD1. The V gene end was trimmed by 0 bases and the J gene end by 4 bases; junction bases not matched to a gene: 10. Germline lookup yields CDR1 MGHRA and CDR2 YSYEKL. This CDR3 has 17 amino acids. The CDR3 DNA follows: TGCGCCAGCAGCCAAGAGAAGGGTTCAGGACAGGGGTACGAGCAGTACTTC. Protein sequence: CASSQEKGSGQGYEQYF.

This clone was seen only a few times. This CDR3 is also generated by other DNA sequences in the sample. The CDR3 here is CASSEGGVYGYTF. In DNA form, the CDR3 reads TGTGCCAGCTCCGAAGGGGGTGTCTATGGCTACACCTTC. The gene calls are TRBV6-1 and TRBJ1-2, with D possibly TRBD1 on 6 matching bases. Germline loops: CDR1 MNHNS, CDR2 SASEGT. The CDR3 contains 13 residues. Trimming took 8 bases from V and 4 from J, leaving 14 bases between them.

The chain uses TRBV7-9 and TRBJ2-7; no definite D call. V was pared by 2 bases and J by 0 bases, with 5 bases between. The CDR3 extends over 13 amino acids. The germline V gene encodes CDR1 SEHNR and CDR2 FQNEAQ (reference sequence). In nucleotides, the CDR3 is TGTGCCAGCAGCTTACCTGACTCCTACGAGCAGTACTTC. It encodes CASSLPDSYEQYF.

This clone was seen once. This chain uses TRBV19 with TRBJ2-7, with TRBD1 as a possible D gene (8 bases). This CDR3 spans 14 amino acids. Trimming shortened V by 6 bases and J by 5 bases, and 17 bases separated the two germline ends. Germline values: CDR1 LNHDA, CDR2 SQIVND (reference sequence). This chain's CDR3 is CASRPGGGGHEQYF. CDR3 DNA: TGTGCCAGTAGGCCAGGGGGCGGGGGCCACGAGCAGTACTTC.

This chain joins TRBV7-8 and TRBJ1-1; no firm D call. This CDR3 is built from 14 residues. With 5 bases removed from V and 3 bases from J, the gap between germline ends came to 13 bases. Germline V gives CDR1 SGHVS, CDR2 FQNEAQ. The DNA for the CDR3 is TGTGCCAGCAGCCTGGCGGGGTCCCACACTGAAGCTTTCTTT. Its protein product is CASSLAGSHTEAFF.

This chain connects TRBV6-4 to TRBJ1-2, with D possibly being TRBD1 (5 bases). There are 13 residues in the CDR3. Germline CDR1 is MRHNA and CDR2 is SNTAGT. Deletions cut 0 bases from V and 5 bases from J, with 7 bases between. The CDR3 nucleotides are TGTGCCAGCAGTGACTCTCGGGGGTATGGCTACACCTTC. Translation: CASSDSRGYGYTF.

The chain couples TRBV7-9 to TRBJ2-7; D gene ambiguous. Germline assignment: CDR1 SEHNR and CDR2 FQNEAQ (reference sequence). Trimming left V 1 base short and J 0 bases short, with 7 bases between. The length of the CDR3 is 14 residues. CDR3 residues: CASSLVYTSYEQYF. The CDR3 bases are TGTGCCAGCAGCTTAGTGTATACCTCCTACGAGCAGTACTTC.